This T cell receptor beta chain was sequenced during a study of T cells in tuberculosis. The study, taken as a whole, reports: Smaller alpha distances in active tuberculosis partly reflected shorter CDR3-alpha lengths.

The V end lost 1 base, the J end lost 8 bases, and 8 bases lay between the germline ends. CDR1 and CDR2 from the germline V gene are SGHTA and FQGNSA. CDR3 length: 12 residues. In regard to this clone: The antigen is undetermined.

The table came from immunoSEQ multiplex PCR; TCRdb's copy has only in-frame clones and leaves some out. Of tens of thousands of clones in the sample, 85% to 95% were seen once. The sequenced material came from PBMCs. This clonotype was sampled from a donor aged 10-29 years with latent tuberculosis or without tuberculosis infection. The chain employs TRBV7-2 and TRBJ1-2; D possibly corresponds to TRBD1 (6 bases). The CDR3 reads CASSLDRGGYTF. For the CDR3, the DNA is TGTGCCAGCAGCTTAGATAGGGGGGGCTACACCTTC. The variable domain in full, with the rest retrieved from reference TRBV7-2 and TRBJ1-2, is GAGVSQSPSNKVTEKGKDVELRCDPISGHTALYWYRQSLGQGLEFLIYFQGNSAPDKSGLPSDRFSAERTGGSVSTLTIQRTQQEDSAVYLCASSLDRGGYTFGSGTRLTVV.